These 22 T cell receptor beta chains were sequenced from one sample in a study of identical twins. Each CDR3 protein gets one entry after TCRdb re-called the 5' RACE reads with MiXCR. The repertoire consists of about 700,000 distinct CDR3 sequences, with less than 10% occurring once and the leading ten covering around 0.95%. These data are also associated with another study on yellow fever vaccine responses in identical twins.

The material sequenced was PBMCs. The receptors derive from a woman aged 18-35 years in good health.

This clonotype was detected only a few times. One end of the junction is discordant with germline, which a read error may explain. This sequence joins TRBV7-7 and TRBJ2-3, with D maybe TRBD2 (6 bases). The CDR3 length is 17 residues. Germline CDR1 SSHAT, CDR2 FNYEAQ (reference sequence). The CDR3 DNA reads as TGTGCTAGCAGCTTAGCGTTAGGACTATCACACACAGATACGCAGTATTTT. Amino acids: CASSLALGLSHTDTQYF.

V and J are TRBV20-1 and TRBJ1-2; D call uncertain. The V gene's germline CDR1 is DFQATT and CDR2 SNEGSKA (reference sequence). CDR3 length: 8 amino acids. CDR3 residues: CNAHGYTF. CDR3 nucleotides: TGCAATGCCCATGGCTACACCTTC.

This clonotype was seen at least ten times. The DNA is omitted, as the CDR3 cannot be located on it reliably, and the CDR3 follows TCRdb's listing. The V gene is TRBV12-3 or TRBV12-4, the J gene TRBJ2-2; no DNA check was done on the table's D call, TRBD1. The CDR3 numbers 16 amino acids, ends counted. The CDR3 loop is CASSLFGPGKIGELFF.

The rearrangement links TRBV29-1 to TRBJ2-2; possibly TRBD2 for D (5 bases). Germline CDR1 is SQVTM and CDR2 is ANQGSEA. CDR3 length: 12 residues. V was clipped by 4 bases and J by 4 bases, with 7 bases between them. CDR3 sequence (DNA): TGCAGCGTTGCTGGAGGCACCGGGGAGCTGTTTTTT. It encodes CSVAGGTGELFF.

This clonotype appeared a few times. The chain combines TRBV10-3 with TRBJ2-7, with 8 positions matching TRBD1. The germline V gene has CDR1 ENHRY and CDR2 SYGVKD. The V gene end was trimmed by 6 bases and the J gene end by 4 bases; junction bases not matched to a gene: 11. This CDR3 has 15 residues. The CDR3: CAIRPDGQGLYEQYF. As DNA, the CDR3 is TGTGCCATCAGACCCGATGGACAGGGTCTTTACGAGCAGTACTTC.

This clonotype was seen at least ten times. This sequence joins TRBV9 and TRBJ2-2; 14 bases are a match to TRBD2. The CDR3 length is 18 residues. Losses at the gene ends were 1 base for V and 0 bases for J; bases not matched to a gene: 2. Germline V gene lookup returns CDR1 SGDLS and CDR2 YYNGEE. Written as DNA, the CDR3 is TGTGCCAGCAGCGTAAAGACTAGCGGGGGGGCGAACACCGGGGAGCTGTTTTTT. Translation gives CASSVKTSGGANTGELFF.

This clonotype was detected only a few times. The chain carries TRBV27 and TRBJ1-1; D may be TRBD1 (5 bases). CDR1 MNHEY and CDR2 SMNVEV come from the germline V gene (reference sequence). Trimming shortened V by 4 bases and J by 3 bases, and 21 bases separated the two germline ends. The CDR3 has 17 amino acids. In DNA form, the CDR3 reads TGTGCCAGCAGTTATACCGGGAGCGGGGCTAAGGACACTGAAGCTTTCTTT. As protein: CASSYTGSGAKDTEAFF.

This clonotype was recorded at least ten times. Here the CDR3 reads CASSPMGTGTKAGELFF. DNA for the CDR3: TGTGCCAGCAGCCCCATGGGGACCGGGACTAAAGCCGGGGAGCTGTTTTTT. The rearrangement links TRBV3-1 to TRBJ2-2; 7 positions agree with TRBD2. CDR1 is LGHDT, CDR2 YNNKEL, per germline (reference sequence). V dropped 4 bases and J dropped 6; count of bases not matched to a gene: 14. This CDR3 has 17 residues.

There are many counts of this clonotype. The chain carries TRBV5-1 and TRBJ1-1; TRBD1 agrees at 9 bases. The CDR3 loop spans 15 amino acids. Germline loops: CDR1 SGHRS, CDR2 YFSETQ. V shed 4 bases, J shed 5 bases, and the junction held 9 bases outside the gene matches. The CDR3 reads CASSPGTGGRTEAFF. DNA of the CDR3: TGCGCCAGCAGCCCGGGAACAGGGGGCAGGACTGAAGCTTTCTTT.

CDR3 residues: CASRALGVEQYF. In nucleotides, the CDR3 is TGTGCCAGCAGGGCCCTCGGGGTTGAGCAGTACTTC. This sequence joins TRBV28 and TRBJ2-7, with TRBD2 as a possible D gene (5 bases). V was pared by 6 bases and J by 7 bases, with 13 bases between. CDR1 MDHEN and CDR2 SYDVKM come from the germline V gene. The CDR3 sequence is 12 residues long.

The rearrangement joins TRBV6-1 to TRBJ2-3; the D gene is possibly TRBD1 (5 bases). This CDR3 is 15 amino acids long. Between the trimmed V and J ends, which lost 6 bases and 1 base, there was a span of 14 bases. Germline values: CDR1 MNHNS, CDR2 SASEGT. CDR3 nucleotide sequence: TGTGCCAGCAGCATGGACAATGAGGGCACAGATACGCAGTATTTT. It encodes CASSMDNEGTDTQYF.

This clonotype was counted between two and nine times. The chain uses TRBV10-3 and TRBJ2-7, with 7 positions matching TRBD2. CDR1 is ENHRY, CDR2 SYGVKD, per germline. The CDR3 runs to 16 residues. Unmatched junction bases numbered 16, after V lost 6 bases and J lost 5 bases. CDR3 protein: CAIRITRRERYDEQYF. CDR3 DNA sequence: TGTGCCATCAGGATAACTAGGCGGGAGCGGTATGACGAGCAGTACTTC.

This clonotype was counted at least ten times. The chain uses TRBV6-2 or TRBV6-3 and TRBJ2-1; 9 nucleotides line up with TRBD2. Germline values: CDR1 MNHEY, CDR2 SVGEGT. V trimming: 2 bases; J trimming: 1 base; junction bases outside the gene matches: 15. This CDR3 spans 20 amino acids. CDR3 region: CASSYGLGGRARGSYNEQFF. CDR3 sequence (DNA): TGTGCCAGCAGTTACGGGCTCGGCGGGAGGGCCCGAGGTTCCTACAATGAGCAGTTCTTC.

This clonotype was seen more than once but under ten times. J is TRBJ2-7 and V is TRBV4-2; 9 bases match TRBD2. Germline lookup yields CDR1 LGHNA and CDR2 YNFKEQ. The length of the CDR3 is 16 residues. V shed 0 bases, J shed 4 bases, and the junction held 7 bases outside the gene matches. The chain's CDR3 is CASSQEVAGEKYEQYF. CDR3 nucleotides: TGTGCCAGCAGCCAAGAAGTAGCGGGAGAGAAATACGAGCAGTACTTC.

This clonotype was detected many times. The chain recombines TRBV29-1 with TRBJ2-7, with 9 bases fitting TRBD1. Germline V gene data show CDR1 as SQVTM and CDR2 as ANQGSEA. The CDR3 sequence is 14 residues long. V shed 1 base and J 2 bases; nucleotides not matched to a gene: 3. CDR3 amino acids: CSVEVRDRAYEQYF. The CDR3 DNA sequence: TGCAGCGTTGAAGTCCGGGACAGGGCCTACGAGCAGTACTTC.

This clonotype was picked up a small number of times. The rearrangement joins TRBV20-1 to TRBJ2-3, with 8 nucleotides matching TRBD2. V dropped 6 bases and J dropped 5; count of bases not matched to a gene: 13. CDR1 and CDR2 from the germline V gene are DFQATT and SNEGSKA (reference sequence). The CDR3 totals 15 residues. The CDR3 is CSAPGGGNLRDTQYF. The CDR3 DNA reads TGCAGTGCCCCCGGGGGGGGGAATTTAAGAGATACGCAGTATTTT.

This clonotype has more than one count but fewer than ten. This chain joins TRBV6-1 and TRBJ1-2; perhaps TRBD1 as D (6 bases). Looked up from germline, CDR1 is MNHNS and CDR2 is SASEGT. Deletions cut 5 bases from V and 4 bases from J, with 17 bases between. This CDR3 region has 15 residues. The chain's CDR3 is CASSPTDSLFYGYTF. The CDR3 coding sequence is TGTGCCAGCAGTCCCACGGACAGCTTATTCTATGGCTACACCTTC.

The chain carries TRBV9 and TRBJ1-2; D is unclear. The CDR3 has 16 residues. The V end lost 0 bases, the J end lost 7 bases, and 19 bases lay between the germline ends. From germline, CDR1 is SGDLS and CDR2 YYNGEE. CDR3 nucleotides: TGTGCCAGCAGCGTAGGCTCGCGCGGGCAGGCAGCTGGCTACACCTTC. Its protein product is CASSVGSRGQAAGYTF.

This clonotype was seen a few times. The chain has TRBV15 and TRBJ2-1, with TRBD1 as a possible D gene (5 bases). Trimming stripped 3 bases from V and 10 bases from J, with 10 bases between. Germline-derived CDR1 and CDR2 are LNHNV and YYDKDF (reference sequence). This CDR3 region has 12 residues. As DNA, the CDR3 is TGTGCCACCAGCAGTGGGGCAGGGGAGCAGTTCTTC. It yields the protein CATSSGAGEQFF.

J is TRBJ2-3 and V is TRBV6-1; 8 bases are a match to TRBD1. With 5 bases clipped from V and 2 bases from J, the junction kept 12 bases outside the gene matches. Germline V CDR1 and CDR2: MNHNS, SASEGT. The CDR3 spans 17 residues. The CDR3 spells CASSKWDRPINTDTQYF. CDR3 DNA sequence: TGTGCCAGCAGTAAATGGGACAGGCCTATTAACACAGATACGCAGTATTTT.

This clonotype has just a few counts. The genes are TRBV10-1 and TRBJ2-3; 7 positions match TRBD2. Trimming took 10 bases from V and 3 from J; bases not matched to a gene: 7. The CDR3 runs to 13 residues. Germline V gene lookup returns CDR1 WNHNN and CDR2 SYGVQD (reference sequence). Written as DNA, the CDR3 is TGCGCCACGGCGGGAGCTGAGACAGATACGCAGTATTTT. Its protein product is CATAGAETDTQYF.

The sample holds a few counts of this clonotype. The genes are TRBV6-2 or TRBV6-3 and TRBJ2-5, with D perhaps TRBD1 (5 bases). The CDR3 spans 16 residues. Germline assignment: CDR1 MNHEY and CDR2 SVGEGT. V lost 0 bases and J lost 1, with 12 bases in between. The CDR3 reads CASSYSLGAAQETQYF. The CDR3 DNA reads TGTGCCAGCAGTTACTCCCTTGGGGCAGCCCAAGAGACCCAGTACTTC.